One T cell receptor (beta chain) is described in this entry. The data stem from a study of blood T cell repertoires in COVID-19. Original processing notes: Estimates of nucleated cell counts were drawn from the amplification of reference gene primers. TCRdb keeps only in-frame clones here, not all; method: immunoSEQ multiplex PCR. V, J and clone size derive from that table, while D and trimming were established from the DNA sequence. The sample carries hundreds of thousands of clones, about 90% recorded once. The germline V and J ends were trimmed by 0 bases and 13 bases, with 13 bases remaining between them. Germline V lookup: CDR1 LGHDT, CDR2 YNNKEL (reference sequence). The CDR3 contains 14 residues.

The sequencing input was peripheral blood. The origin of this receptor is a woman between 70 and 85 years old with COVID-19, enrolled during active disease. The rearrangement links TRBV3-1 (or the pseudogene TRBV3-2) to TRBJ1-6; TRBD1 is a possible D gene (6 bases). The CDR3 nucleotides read TGTGCCAGCAGCCAAGAGGGGTCAGGACAGCCCCTCCACTTT. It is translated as CASSQEGSGQPLHF.